Each of the 7 T cell receptor beta chains below was sequenced from the same sample in a study of blood T cell repertoires in COVID-19. Libraries were prepared by immunoSEQ multiplex PCR; TCRdb keeps only in-frame clonotypes and omits some of them. The data show roughly 340,000 clones, more than 75% seen once. Specimen: PBMCs or T cells enriched from blood (not recorded which). These TCRs come from a man aged 40-49 years in a cohort exposed to, infected with or recovered from COVID-19 (not recorded which).

The chain uses TRBV18 and TRBJ2-7; maybe TRBD2 (6 bases). The CDR3 spans 14 residues. V gave up 4 bases and J gave up 4 bases, with 14 bases separating them. Germline V gene data show CDR1 as KGHSH and CDR2 as LQKENI. CDR3 amino acids: CASSLGGGSYEQYF. As DNA, the CDR3 is TGTGCCAGCTCACTGGGAGGTGGGAGTTACGAGCAGTACTTC.

This chain links TRBV28 with TRBJ2-7, with TRBD1 matching 7 bases. Trimming took 6 bases from V and 5 from J; bases not matched to a gene: 13. This CDR3 is 15 amino acids long. Germline lookup yields CDR1 MDHEN and CDR2 SYDVKM. CDR3 coding DNA: TGTGCCAGCAGCAACGAGGCAGGGGGAGTCCACGAGCAGTACTTC. This codes for CASSNEAGGVHEQYF.

The chain links TRBV3-1 (or the pseudogene TRBV3-2) to TRBJ2-5; 11 nucleotides match TRBD2. The CDR3 length is 18 residues. The V and J ends lost 0 bases and 5 bases, in that order; junction bases with no gene match: 11. The germline V gene has CDR1 LGHDT and CDR2 YNNKEL (reference sequence). CDR3 sequence: CASSQELLAGVSGETQYF. In DNA form, the CDR3 reads TGTGCCAGCAGCCAAGAGCTACTAGCGGGAGTTAGCGGGGAGACCCAGTACTTC.

V is TRBV6-5 and J is TRBJ1-2; no firm D call. The CDR3 is made up of 13 amino acids. V was trimmed by 5 bases and J by 4 bases, leaving 11 bases between them. Germline lookup yields CDR1 MNHEY and CDR2 SVGAGI. The CDR3 DNA sequence: TGTGCCAGCAGTCTTAGACTGCGCTATGGCTACACCTTC. It codes for CASSLRLRYGYTF.

The chain combines TRBV3-1 (or the pseudogene TRBV3-2) with TRBJ1-6, with TRBD1 matching over 9 bases. Germline assignment: CDR1 LGHDT and CDR2 YNNKEL (reference sequence). The CDR3 is 16 amino acids. V gave up 0 bases and J gave up 6 bases; unmatched junction bases: 3. DNA for the CDR3: TGTGCCAGCAGCCAAGAGCCGGGACAGGGTAATTCACCCCTCCACTTT. Translation gives CASSQEPGQGNSPLHF.

The chain employs TRBV5-5 and TRBJ2-4; tentatively, D is TRBD1 (6 bases). Trimming took 4 bases from V and 0 from J, leaving 17 bases between them. CDR1 is SGHKS and CDR2 is YYEKEE in the germline V gene (reference sequence). The CDR3 loop spans 17 amino acids. The chain's CDR3 is CASSTAGQSLAKNIQYF. In nucleotides, the CDR3 is TGTGCCAGCAGCACGGCCGGACAGAGTCTAGCCAAAAACATTCAGTACTTC. Variable domain in full (rest from reference TRBV5-5 and TRBJ2-4): DAGVTQSPTHLIKTRGQQVTLRCSPISGHKSVSWYQQVLGQGPQFIFQYYEKEERGRGNFPDRFSARQFPNYSSELNVNALLLGDSALYLCASSTAGQSLAKNIQYFGAGTRLSVL.

V gene TRBV5-5 combines with J gene TRBJ1-1; TRBD1 matches at 12 bases. Trimming cost V 4 bases and J 1 base; bases outside gene matches: 11. The CDR3 consists of 18 residues. Germline loops: CDR1 SGHKS, CDR2 YYEKEE (reference sequence). In DNA, the CDR3 is TGTGCCAGCAGCCCAATCCCGGGACAGGGGGCGTGGAACACTGAAGCTTTCTTT. Translating it yields CASSPIPGQGAWNTEAFF.